This T cell receptor beta chain originates from a study of control samples from healthy donors and cancer patients. With V trimmed by 8 bases and J by 10 bases, 6 bases remained unmatched. The CDR3 contains 13 residues. In germline, CDR1 is KGHSH, CDR2 LQKENI. Sequenced by immunoSEQ multiplex PCR; TCRdb stores in-frame clones only, minus some. The data hold tens of thousands of clones, with 70% to 90% observed a single time. The source material was blood. The TCR originated in a woman aged 45-59 years in good health. The V and J genes are TRBV18 and TRBJ1-6; 9 positions agree with TRBD1. The CDR3, as DNA: TGTGCCAGCCGAGGGACAGGGCCATCACCCCTCCACTTT. Its protein is CASRGTGPSPLHF.